This TCR beta chain was documented in a study of T-cell memory formation after mild COVID-19. In regard to this clonotype: Its antigen is still unknown.

TCR alpha and TCR beta cDNA libraries carrying sample barcodes and UMIs came from 5'RACE with constant-segment primers. Each CDR3 protein gets one entry after TCRdb re-called the 5' RACE reads with MiXCR. The sample contains 550,000 to 700,000 distinct CDR3 sequences, under 20% of which appear only once. Study-wide results and limits: Contracting clones localized mainly to CM and EM when CD4+ and mainly to EMRA when CD8+. A balance of CD4 and CD8 characterized clones contracting day 15 to 85, whereas later expanders leaned CD4+.

This CDR3 is built from 14 residues. V was trimmed by 4 bases and J by 3 bases, leaving 16 bases between them. Germline assignment: CDR1 DFQATT and CDR2 SNEGSKA (reference sequence). The specimen was PBMCs or a T cell subset sorted from them (not recorded which). The chain is built from TRBV20-1 and TRBJ2-7; D is ambiguous. This receptor was obtained from an adult woman who had mild COVID-19 (a few samples of this study predate the infection). Cell type and time point are not known. CDR3 amino acids: CSAMGSYLSYEQYF. The DNA of the CDR3 is TGCAGTGCTATGGGTTCTTATCTGAGCTACGAGCAGTACTTC.